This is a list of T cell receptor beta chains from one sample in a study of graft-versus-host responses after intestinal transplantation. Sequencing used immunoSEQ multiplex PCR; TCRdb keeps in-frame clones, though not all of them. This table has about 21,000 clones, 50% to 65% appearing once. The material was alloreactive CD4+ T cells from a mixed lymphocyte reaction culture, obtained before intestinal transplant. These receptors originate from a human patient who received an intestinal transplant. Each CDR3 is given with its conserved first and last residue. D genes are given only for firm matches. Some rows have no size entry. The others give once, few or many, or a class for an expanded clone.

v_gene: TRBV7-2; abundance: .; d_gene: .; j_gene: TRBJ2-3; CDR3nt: TGTGCCAGCAGCTTAGATATCGGGAATACGCAGTATTTT; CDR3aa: CASSLDIGNTQYF
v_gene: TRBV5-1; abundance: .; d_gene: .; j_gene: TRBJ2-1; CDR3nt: TGCGCCAGCAGCTTGGGGCTTATTTGGGGCTCGGATGAGCAGTTCTTC; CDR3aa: CASSLGLIWGSDEQFF
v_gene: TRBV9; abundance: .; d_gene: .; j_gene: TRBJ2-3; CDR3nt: TGTGCCAGCAATCTGGACTACACAGATACGCAGTATTTT; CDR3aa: CASNLDYTDTQYF
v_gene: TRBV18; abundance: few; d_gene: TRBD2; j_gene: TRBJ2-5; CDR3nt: TGTGCCAGCTCACCGCTCCCCCGGCTCGGGGGGGAAGAGACCCAGTACTTC; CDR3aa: CASSPLPRLGGEETQYF
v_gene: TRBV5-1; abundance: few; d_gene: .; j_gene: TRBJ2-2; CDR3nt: TGCGCCAGCAGCCAGTTGGGGCAGAGGAACACCGGGGAGCTGTTTTTT; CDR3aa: CASSQLGQRNTGELFF
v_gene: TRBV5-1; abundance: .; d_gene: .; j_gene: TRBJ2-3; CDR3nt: TGCGCCAGCAGCTTGGACGGGCGGGTGGGCACAGATACGCAGTATTTT; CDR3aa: CASSLDGRVGTDTQYF
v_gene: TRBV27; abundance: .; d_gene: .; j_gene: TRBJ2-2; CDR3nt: TGTGCCAGCAGTTTAGGGGGACTGAGCACCGGGGAGCTGTTTTTT; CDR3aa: CASSLGGLSTGELFF
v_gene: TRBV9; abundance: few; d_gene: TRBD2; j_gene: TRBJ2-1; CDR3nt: TGTGCCAGCAGCAAAGCGGGAAACTCCTACAATGAGCAGTTCTTC; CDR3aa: CASSKAGNSYNEQFF
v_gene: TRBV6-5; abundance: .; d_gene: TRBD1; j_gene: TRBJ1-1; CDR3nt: TGTGCCAGCAGTTACCGGGGGACAGGGTGGAACACTGAAGCTTTCTTT; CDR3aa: CASSYRGTGWNTEAFF
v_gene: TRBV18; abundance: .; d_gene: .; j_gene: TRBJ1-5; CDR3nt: TGTGCCAGCTCCCCTTTGGGGGGGAATAGCAATCAGCCCCAGCATTTT; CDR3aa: CASSPLGGNSNQPQHF